This T cell receptor beta chain was obtained from a study of blood T cells in healthy people across ages. Together with a sample-barcoded 5' primer, a J-beta primer mix was included in a second PCR lasting about 7 to 12 cycles. MiXCR, run by TCRdb on the 5' RACE reads, gives a single entry per CDR3 protein. Among around 800,000 distinct CDR3 sequences listed, about 26% were seen once. This sample was also put to use in a study of T cells of mothers and their children. That paper states: RNA extracted was entirely used for cDNA synthesis, about 1.4 ug per 15 ul. Related pairs of mothers and children showed slightly higher, non-significant overlap versus unrelated pairs.

This TCR derives from a boy between 5 and 17 years old in good health. The sequenced sample was blood.

In DNA, the CDR3 is TGTGCCATCAGTGGGGGGCCCTCCACAGATACGCAGTATTTT. Its protein product is CAISGGPSTDTQYF. This rearrangement joins TRBV10-3 to TRBJ2-3, with D perhaps TRBD1 (6 bases). V gave up 4 bases and J gave up 2 bases, with 10 bases separating them. This CDR3 region has 14 residues. Germline V gene sequence: CDR1 ENHRY, CDR2 SYGVKD.